This TCR beta chain was documented in a study of blood T cell repertoires in COVID-19. The protocol was immunoSEQ multiplex PCR, while the TCRdb copy is restricted to in-frame clones and leaves out a portion. The profile shows 300,000 to 350,000 clones, about 91% of them singletons. CDR3 length equals 15 residues. Trimming stripped 0 bases from V and 4 bases from J, with 13 bases between. Per the germline V gene, CDR1 is MGHRA and CDR2 is YSYEKL. The chain links TRBV4-1 to TRBJ2-7; D is perhaps TRBD1 (6 bases). The source material was peripheral blood. The sequence came from a man aged 25 to 40 with COVID-19, enrolled during active disease. The DNA of the CDR3 is TGCGCCAGCAGCCAAGAGGTCAGGGGCCGGTACGAGCAGTACTTC. The encoded protein is CASSQEVRGRYEQYF.